The clone carrying this TCR beta chain was seen just once. The data were taken from a study of T cells in Graves' hyperthyroidism and ophthalmopathy. The TCR beta CDR3 regions underwent amplification using RNA transcripts as the source. First-round RT-PCR of the TCR CDR3 relied on the HTBI primer set. From the multiplex PCR reads, TCRdb called clonotypes with MiXCR, one entry per CDR3 protein. This sample has about 200,000 distinct CDR3 sequences, with 17% found just once. The CDR3 consists of 12 residues. V shed 7 bases and J shed 6 bases, with 9 bases lying between them. The germline CDR1 and CDR2 sequences are ENHRY and SYGVKD.

The chain combines TRBV10-3 with TRBJ2-2; no reliable D call. The sequenced material came from blood. The TCR comes from a man aged 45-65 years with Graves' hyperthyroidism. The CDR3 DNA follows: TGTGCCATCACGACTCTTTCCGGGGAGCTGTTTTTT. Its protein is CAITTLSGELFF.